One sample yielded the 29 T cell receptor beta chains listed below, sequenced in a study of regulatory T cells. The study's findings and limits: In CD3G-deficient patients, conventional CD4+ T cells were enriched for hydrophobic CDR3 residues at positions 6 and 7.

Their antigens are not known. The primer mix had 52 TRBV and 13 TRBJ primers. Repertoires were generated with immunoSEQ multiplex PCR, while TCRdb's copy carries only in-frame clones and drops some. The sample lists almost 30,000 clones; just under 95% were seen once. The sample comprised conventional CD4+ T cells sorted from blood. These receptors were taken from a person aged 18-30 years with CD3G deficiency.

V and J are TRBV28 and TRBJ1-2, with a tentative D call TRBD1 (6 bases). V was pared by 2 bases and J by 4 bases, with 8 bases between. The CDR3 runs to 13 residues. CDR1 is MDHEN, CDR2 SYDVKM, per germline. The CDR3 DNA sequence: TGTGCCAGCAGTTTAGGACAGCTCTATGGCTACACCTTC. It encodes CASSLGQLYGYTF.

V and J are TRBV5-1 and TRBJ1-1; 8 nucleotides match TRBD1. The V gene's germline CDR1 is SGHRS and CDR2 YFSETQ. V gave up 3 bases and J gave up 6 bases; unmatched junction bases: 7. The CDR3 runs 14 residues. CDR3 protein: CASSSDRASAEAFF. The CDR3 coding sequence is TGCGCCAGCAGCTCGGACAGGGCAAGCGCTGAAGCTTTCTTT.

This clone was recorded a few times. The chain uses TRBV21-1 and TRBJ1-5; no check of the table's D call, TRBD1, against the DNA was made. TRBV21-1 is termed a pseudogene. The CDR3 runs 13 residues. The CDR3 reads CASGSGAHQPQHF. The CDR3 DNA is TGTGCCAGCGGTTCAGGGGCGCATCAGCCCCAGCATTTT.

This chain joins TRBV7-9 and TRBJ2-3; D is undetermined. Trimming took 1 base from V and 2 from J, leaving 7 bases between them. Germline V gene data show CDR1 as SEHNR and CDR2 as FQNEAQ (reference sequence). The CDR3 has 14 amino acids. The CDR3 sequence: CASSLGASTDTQYF. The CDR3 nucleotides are TGTGCCAGCAGCTTAGGGGCCTCCACAGATACGCAGTATTTT.

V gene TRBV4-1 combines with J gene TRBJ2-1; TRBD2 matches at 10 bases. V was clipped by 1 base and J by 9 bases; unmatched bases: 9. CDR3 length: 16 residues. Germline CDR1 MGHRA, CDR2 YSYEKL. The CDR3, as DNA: TGCGCCAGCAGCCAAGCGCCCGGACTAGCGGTGGCTGAGCAGTTCTTC. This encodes CASSQAPGLAVAEQFF.

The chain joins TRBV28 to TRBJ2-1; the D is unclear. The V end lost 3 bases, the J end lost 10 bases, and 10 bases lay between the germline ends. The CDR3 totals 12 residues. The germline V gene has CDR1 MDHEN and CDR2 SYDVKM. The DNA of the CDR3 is TGTGCCAGCAGTTTTGGTTATGAGGAGCAGTTCTTC. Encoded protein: CASSFGYEEQFF.

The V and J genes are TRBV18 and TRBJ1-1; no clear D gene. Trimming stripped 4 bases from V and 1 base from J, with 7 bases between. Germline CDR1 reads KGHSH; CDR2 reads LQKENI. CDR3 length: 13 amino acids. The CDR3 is CASSRARNTEAFF. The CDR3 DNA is TGTGCCAGCTCACGGGCACGGAACACTGAAGCTTTCTTT.

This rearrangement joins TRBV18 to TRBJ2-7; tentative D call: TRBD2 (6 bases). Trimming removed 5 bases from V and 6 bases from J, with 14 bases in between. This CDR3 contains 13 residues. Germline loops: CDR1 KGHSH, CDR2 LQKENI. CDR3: CASSEREFGEQYF. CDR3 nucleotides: TGTGCCAGCTCAGAACGGGAGTTCGGCGAGCAGTACTTC. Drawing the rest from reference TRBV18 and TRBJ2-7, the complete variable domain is NAGVMQNPRHLVRRRGQEARLRCSPMKGHSHVYWYRQLPEEGLKFMVYLQKENIIDESGMPKERFSAEFPKEGPSILRIQQVVRGDSAAYFCASSEREFGEQYFGPGTRLTVT.

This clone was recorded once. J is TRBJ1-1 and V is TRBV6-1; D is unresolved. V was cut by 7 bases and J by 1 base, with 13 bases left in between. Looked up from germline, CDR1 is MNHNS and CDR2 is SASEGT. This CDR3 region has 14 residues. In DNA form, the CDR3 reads TGTGCCAGCAAAAATCAAAGGGAGAACACTGAAGCTTTCTTT. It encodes CASKNQRENTEAFF.

CDR3: CASSILGPPNTGELFF. CDR3 DNA: TGTGCCAGTAGTATCTTGGGACCTCCTAACACCGGGGAGCTGTTTTTT. The V and J genes are TRBV19 and TRBJ2-2, with D possibly called TRBD1 or TRBD2 (5 bases each). Trimming took off 3 bases at V and 2 bases at J, with 13 bases between the two ends. Germline CDR1 LNHDA, CDR2 SQIVND (reference sequence). The CDR3 sequence is 16 residues long.

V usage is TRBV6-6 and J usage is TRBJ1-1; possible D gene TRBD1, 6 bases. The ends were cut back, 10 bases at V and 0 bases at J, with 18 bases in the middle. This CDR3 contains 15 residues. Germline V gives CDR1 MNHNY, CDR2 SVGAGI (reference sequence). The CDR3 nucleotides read TGTGCCACCTTAGGGAGGGGGAGCATGAACACTGAAGCTTTCTTT. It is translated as CATLGRGSMNTEAFF.

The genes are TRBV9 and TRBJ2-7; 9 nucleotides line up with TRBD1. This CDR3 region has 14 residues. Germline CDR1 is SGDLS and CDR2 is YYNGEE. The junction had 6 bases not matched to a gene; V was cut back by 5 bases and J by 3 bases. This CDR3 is CASSRTGEFYEQYF. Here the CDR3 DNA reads TGTGCCAGCAGTAGGACAGGGGAATTCTACGAGCAGTACTTC.

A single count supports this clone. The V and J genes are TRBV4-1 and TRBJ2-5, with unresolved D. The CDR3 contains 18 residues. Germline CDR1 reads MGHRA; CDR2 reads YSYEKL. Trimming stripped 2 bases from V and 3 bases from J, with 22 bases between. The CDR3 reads CASSQMLGLLVNKETQYF. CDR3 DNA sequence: TGCGCCAGCAGCCAAATGCTCGGGCTTTTGGTAAACAAAGAGACCCAGTACTTC.

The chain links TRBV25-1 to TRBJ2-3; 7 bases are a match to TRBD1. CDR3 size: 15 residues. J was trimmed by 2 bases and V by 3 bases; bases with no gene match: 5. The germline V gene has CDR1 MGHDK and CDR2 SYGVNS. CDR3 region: CASSEQGENTDTQYF. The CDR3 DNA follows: TGTGCCAGCAGTGAGCAGGGGGAGAACACAGATACGCAGTATTTT.

The CDR3 loop is CASSVTGGFSYEQYF. The CDR3 DNA reads as TGTGCCAGCAGTGTAACAGGGGGCTTCTCCTACGAGCAGTACTTC. This chain uses TRBV6-1 with TRBJ2-5; TRBD1 matches 9 bases. The J call may be mistaken, given a closer DNA end match to TRBJ2-7. The CDR3 has 15 amino acids. Looked up from germline, CDR1 is MNHNS and CDR2 is SASEGT.

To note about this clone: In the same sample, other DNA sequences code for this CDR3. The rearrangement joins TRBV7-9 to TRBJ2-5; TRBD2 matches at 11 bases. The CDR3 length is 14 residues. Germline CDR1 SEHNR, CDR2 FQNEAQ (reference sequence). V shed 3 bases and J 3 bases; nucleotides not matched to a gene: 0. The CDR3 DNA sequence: TGTGCCAGCAGCTTGGGACTAGCGGAAGAGACCCAGTACTTC. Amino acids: CASSLGLAEETQYF.

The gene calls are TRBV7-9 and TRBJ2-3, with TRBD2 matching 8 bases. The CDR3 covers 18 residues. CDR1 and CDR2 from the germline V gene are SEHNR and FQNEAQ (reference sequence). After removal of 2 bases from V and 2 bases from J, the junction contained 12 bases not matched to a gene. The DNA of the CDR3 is TGTGCCAGCAGCTTAAGAGGGGACACGGGAGGGTCCACAGATACGCAGTATTTT. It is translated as CASSLRGDTGGSTDTQYF.

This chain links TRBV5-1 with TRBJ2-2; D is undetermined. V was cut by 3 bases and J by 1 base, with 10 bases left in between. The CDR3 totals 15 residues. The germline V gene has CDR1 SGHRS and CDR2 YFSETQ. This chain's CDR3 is CASSWTTGNTGELFF. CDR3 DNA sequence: TGCGCCAGCAGCTGGACGACGGGGAACACCGGGGAGCTGTTTTTT.

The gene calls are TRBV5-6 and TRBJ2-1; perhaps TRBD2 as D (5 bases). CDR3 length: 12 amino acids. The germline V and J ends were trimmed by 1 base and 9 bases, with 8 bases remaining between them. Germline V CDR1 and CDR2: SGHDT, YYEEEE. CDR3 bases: TGTGCCAGCAGCTTGAGGACTGGTGAGCAGTTCTTC. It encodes CASSLRTGEQFF.

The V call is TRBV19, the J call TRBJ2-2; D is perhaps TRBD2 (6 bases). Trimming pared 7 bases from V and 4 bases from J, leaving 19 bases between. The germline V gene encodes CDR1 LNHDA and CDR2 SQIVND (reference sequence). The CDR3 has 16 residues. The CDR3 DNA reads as TGTGCCAGTACCCCACGTGGAGGGGTGACCACCGGGGAGCTGTTTTTT. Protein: CASTPRGGVTTGELFF.

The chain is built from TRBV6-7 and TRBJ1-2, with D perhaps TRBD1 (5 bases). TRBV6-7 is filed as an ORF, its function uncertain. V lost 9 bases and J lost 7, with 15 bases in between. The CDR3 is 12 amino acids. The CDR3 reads CARGDFGGGYTF. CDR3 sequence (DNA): TGTGCCAGGGGGGACTTCGGTGGTGGCTACACCTTC.

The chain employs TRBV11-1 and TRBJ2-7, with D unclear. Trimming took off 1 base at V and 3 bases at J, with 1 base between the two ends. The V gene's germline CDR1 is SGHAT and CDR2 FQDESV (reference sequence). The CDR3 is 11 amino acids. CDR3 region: CASSLDYEQYF. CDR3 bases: TGTGCCAGCAGCTTAGACTACGAGCAGTACTTC.

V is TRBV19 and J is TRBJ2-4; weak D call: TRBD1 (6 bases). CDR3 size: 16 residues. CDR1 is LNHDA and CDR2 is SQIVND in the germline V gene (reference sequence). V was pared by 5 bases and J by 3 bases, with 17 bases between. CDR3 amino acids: CASSDPYRDLKNIQYF. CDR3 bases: TGTGCCAGTAGTGACCCGTACAGGGATCTCAAAAACATTCAGTACTTC.

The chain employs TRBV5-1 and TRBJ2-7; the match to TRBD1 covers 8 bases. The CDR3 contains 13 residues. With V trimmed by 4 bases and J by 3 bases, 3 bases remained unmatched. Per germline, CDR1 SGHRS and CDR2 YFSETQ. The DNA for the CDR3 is TGCGCCAGCAGCCAAGGGACAGGCTACGAGCAGTACTTC. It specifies CASSQGTGYEQYF.

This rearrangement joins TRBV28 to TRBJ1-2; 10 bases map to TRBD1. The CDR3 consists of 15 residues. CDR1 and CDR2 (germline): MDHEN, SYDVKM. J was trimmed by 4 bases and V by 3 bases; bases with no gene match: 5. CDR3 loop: CASSLGQGRGYGYTF. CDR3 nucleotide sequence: TGTGCCAGCAGTTTGGGACAGGGGAGGGGCTATGGCTACACCTTC.

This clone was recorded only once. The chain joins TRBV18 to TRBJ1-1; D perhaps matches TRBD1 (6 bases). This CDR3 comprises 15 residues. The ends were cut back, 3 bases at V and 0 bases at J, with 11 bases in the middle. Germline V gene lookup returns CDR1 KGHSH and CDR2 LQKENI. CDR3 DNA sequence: TGTGCCAGCTCACCCTCAGGGGCCATGAACACTGAAGCTTTCTTT. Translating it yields CASSPSGAMNTEAFF.

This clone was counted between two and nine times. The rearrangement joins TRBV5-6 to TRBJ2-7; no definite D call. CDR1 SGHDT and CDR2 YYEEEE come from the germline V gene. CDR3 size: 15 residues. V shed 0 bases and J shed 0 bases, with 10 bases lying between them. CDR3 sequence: CASSLGRISSYEQYF. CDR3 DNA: TGTGCCAGCAGCTTGGGGCGGATCAGCTCCTACGAGCAGTACTTC.

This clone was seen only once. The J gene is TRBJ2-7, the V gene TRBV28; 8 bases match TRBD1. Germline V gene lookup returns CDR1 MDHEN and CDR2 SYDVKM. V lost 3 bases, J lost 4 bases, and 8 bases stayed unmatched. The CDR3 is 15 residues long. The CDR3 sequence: CASSFAGGSVYEQYF. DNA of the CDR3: TGTGCCAGCAGTTTCGCAGGGGGCAGCGTATACGAGCAGTACTTC.

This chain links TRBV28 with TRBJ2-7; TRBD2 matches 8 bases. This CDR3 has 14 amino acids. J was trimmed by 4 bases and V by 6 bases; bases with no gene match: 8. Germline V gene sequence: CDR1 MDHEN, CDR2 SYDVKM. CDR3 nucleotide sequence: TGTGCCAGCAGCGGGAGGGGCCTTTGGTACGAGCAGTACTTC. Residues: CASSGRGLWYEQYF.